The source of this T cell receptor (beta chain) is a study of OX40 agonist ivuxolimab in advanced cancers. General observations from the study: Expanded clones tended on average to be more numerous among CD8+ T cells than CD4+.

The germline V gene encodes CDR1 MGHRA and CDR2 YSYEKL. V lost 4 bases and J 3 bases, leaving 10 bases between the germline ends. The CDR3 is 13 residues long. Using immunoSEQ multiplex PCR, the repertoire was profiled, and TCRdb retains in-frame clones only, with some absent. The sample gives about 10,000 clones, about 90% of which show up once; roughly 13% is in the top ten. In regard to this clone: Its target is not known.

This rearrangement joins TRBV4-1 to TRBJ2-7; TRBD1 or TRBD2 may be the D gene (5 bases each). The source material was CD4+ or CD8+ T cells sorted from blood, sampled in a trial of the OX40 agonist ivuxolimab. The sequence was collected from an adult with an advanced solid tumor such as melanoma, head and neck, liver or kidney cancer. The chain's CDR3 is CASSPGAGYEQYF. The CDR3 DNA reads TGCGCCAGCAGCCCCGGGGCGGGCTACGAGCAGTACTTC.